The table lists the clone carrying this TCR beta chain with many counts. The ends were cut back, 4 bases at V and 3 bases at J, with 14 bases in the middle. Germline V gene lookup returns CDR1 KGHDR and CDR2 SFDVKD. The CDR3 has 15 amino acids. This sample stems from a study of neurological immune-mediated disorders. Using its own MiXCR run on the 5' RACE reads, TCRdb lists one record per CDR3 protein. In the table there are under 40,000 distinct CDR3 sequences, 13% to 15% of which are singletons. The sequenced material came from PBMCs. V and J are TRBV24-1 and TRBJ1-2; D may be TRBD1 (6 bases). The sequence came from a woman aged 45-65 years with HTLV-1-associated myelopathy (HAM/TSP). The CDR3 DNA follows: TGTGCCACCAGTGAAACAGGGACCGGGGACTATGGCTACACCTTC. Translating it yields CATSETGTGDYGYTF.